The 13 T cell receptor beta chains listed next were all sequenced from one sample in a study of response to subunit inactivated influenza vaccine. TCRdb passed the RT-PCR reads through MiXCR, listing each CDR3 protein once. The top ten clones hold 10% to 15% of a sample with 560,000 or so distinct CDR3 sequences, less than 10% of them seen once. Specimen: PBMCs from blood, collected 23 to 25 months after vaccination. The receptors here all came from a man aged 45 to 75 who received an inactivated influenza vaccine.

The chain employs TRBV4-2 and TRBJ2-3; 8 bases are a match to TRBD2. V dropped 3 bases and J dropped 0; count of bases not matched to a gene: 8. Germline V lookup: CDR1 LGHNA, CDR2 YNFKEQ. This CDR3 comprises 17 residues. This chain's CDR3 is CASSQRARTSSTDTQYF. The CDR3 DNA reads as TGTGCCAGCAGCCAGAGGGCTAGGACTAGCAGCACAGATACGCAGTATTTT.

In this sample, this clonotype turned up many times. This chain uses TRBV20-1 with TRBJ1-4, with a weak D call TRBD1 (5 bases). CDR1 is DFQATT and CDR2 is SNEGSKA in the germline V gene (reference sequence). V lost 3 bases and J 8 bases, leaving 10 bases between the germline ends. The CDR3 is 12 amino acids. CDR3 sequence: CSARGTGEKLFF. DNA of the CDR3: TGCAGTGCTAGGGGGACCGGCGAAAAACTGTTTTTT.

This clonotype was detected a few times. The gene calls are TRBV5-1 and TRBJ1-1, with D possibly TRBD1 on 6 matching bases. CDR3 length: 14 amino acids. With 4 bases removed from V and 3 bases from J, the gap between germline ends came to 13 bases. Germline loops: CDR1 SGHRS, CDR2 YFSETQ. In DNA, the CDR3 is TGCGCCAGCAGCGATAACACAGGGTACACTGAAGCTTTCTTT. Protein: CASSDNTGYTEAFF.

This clonotype qualifies as medium-sized (0.01 to 0.1%). The chain employs TRBV29-1 and TRBJ2-7; 7 bases map to TRBD1. The germline V gene encodes CDR1 SQVTM and CDR2 ANQGSEA. With V trimmed by 3 bases and J by 1 base, 3 bases remained unmatched. This CDR3 is 13 amino acids long. In nucleotides, the CDR3 is TGCAGCGTTGATCAGGGGGAGTCCTACGAGCAGTACTTC. This sequence encodes CSVDQGESYEQYF.

The chain recombines TRBV5-1 with TRBJ2-2, with 11 bases aligning to TRBD1. The length of the CDR3 is 15 residues. From germline, CDR1 is SGHRS and CDR2 YFSETQ. V lost 4 bases to trimming and J lost 4 bases; unmatched junction nucleotides: 3. CDR3 loop: CASSVGQGVTGELFF. The CDR3 DNA reads as TGCGCCAGCAGCGTGGGACAGGGGGTCACCGGGGAGCTGTTTTTT. Full variable domain (outside the CDR3, taken from reference TRBV5-1 and TRBJ2-2): KAGVTQTPRYLIKTRGQQVTLSCSPISGHRSVSWYQQTPGQGLQFLFEYFSETQRNKGNFPGRFSGRQFSNSRSEMNVSTLELGDSALYLCASSVGQGVTGELFFGEGSRLTVL.

This clonotype was observed a handful of times. The DNA of the CDR3 is TGTGCCAGCAGTTACTCGTTCTGGGAGGCTGGAAACACCATATATTTT. It specifies CASSYSFWEAGNTIYF. This sequence joins TRBV6-5 and TRBJ1-3, with unresolved D. The CDR3 consists of 16 residues. From germline, CDR1 is MNHEY and CDR2 SVGAGI. The germline V and J ends were trimmed by 0 bases and 2 bases, with 11 bases remaining between them.

This clonotype showed up just a few times. The chain employs TRBV21-1 and TRBJ2-7; the tabulated D call, TRBD2, remains unverified against the DNA. TRBV21-1 is classified as a pseudogene. The CDR3 has 14 amino acids. The CDR3 DNA sequence: TGTGCCAGCAGTCACAAGACTAGCGGATTGGAGCAGTACTTC. It codes for CASSHKTSGLEQYF.

J is TRBJ2-1 and V is TRBV21-1; the D call TRBD2 from the table was never checked on the DNA. TRBV21-1 is flagged as a pseudogene. The CDR3 has 15 amino acids. DNA of the CDR3: TGTGCCAGCAAATTCGAGGGTTCTCGCTACAATGAGCAGTTCTTC. Translating gives CASKFEGSRYNEQFF.

The chain is built from TRBV6-2 or TRBV6-3 and TRBJ2-3, with TRBD2 matching 10 bases. The ends lost 6 bases at V and 3 bases at J; junction bases unmatched: 12. Per the germline V gene, CDR1 is MNHEY and CDR2 is SVGEGT. The CDR3 totals 17 residues. The CDR3 bases are TGTGCCAGCAGCCATTTCGTACTAGCGGGAAATACAGATACGCAGTATTTT. This encodes CASSHFVLAGNTDTQYF.

This chain's CDR3 is CASSLLGAGNTDTQYF. Written as DNA, the CDR3 is TGCGCCAGCAGCTTGTTAGGAGCGGGTAACACAGATACGCAGTATTTT. V and J are TRBV5-1 and TRBJ2-3; the D gene is possibly TRBD2 (6 bases). Trimming pared 1 base from V and 2 bases from J, leaving 14 bases between. This CDR3 comprises 16 residues. Germline lookup yields CDR1 SGHRS and CDR2 YFSETQ.

V usage is TRBV29-1 and J usage is TRBJ2-3; D may be TRBD2 (5 bases). In germline, CDR1 is SQVTM, CDR2 ANQGSEA. Trimming stripped 4 bases from V and 6 bases from J, with 17 bases between. There are 14 residues in the CDR3. CDR3 sequence (DNA): TGCAGCGTTGCCCCCCGGAGGACCCCGGATACGCAGTATTTT. This gives the protein CSVAPRRTPDTQYF.

This clonotype was seen a handful of times. The rearrangement joins TRBV5-1 to TRBJ2-4, with TRBD2 identical over 7 bases. The CDR3 is 14 residues long. Trimming took 0 bases from V and 3 from J; bases not matched to a gene: 0. Germline values: CDR1 SGHRS, CDR2 YFSETQ. The CDR3: CASSLGEGKNIQYF. CDR3 nucleotide sequence: TGCGCCAGCAGCTTGGGGGAGGGCAAAAACATTCAGTACTTC.

The CDR3 loop is CASSPTWTGGEGYTF. DNA for the CDR3: TGTGCCAGCAGCCCGACTTGGACAGGGGGTGAAGGCTACACCTTC. This chain joins TRBV14 and TRBJ1-2; TRBD1 aligns across 10 bases. Per the germline V gene, CDR1 is SGHDN and CDR2 is FVKESK. J gave up 8 bases and V 4 bases, and 10 bases lay outside the gene matches. The CDR3 totals 15 residues.